The 9 T cell receptor beta chains listed next were all sequenced from one sample in a study of cytomegalovirus exposure and HLA in healthy donors. The study ran its PCR with 60 Vbeta and 13 Jbeta primers. TCRdb's copy holds only in-frame clones and misses some; the assay was immunoSEQ multiplex PCR. The data hold over 150,000 clones, with 70% to 80% observed a single time. Sequenced sample: PBMCs. These TCRs come from a woman aged 40 to 55 in good health and CMV-seronegative.

The V and J genes are TRBV7-9 and TRBJ1-1, with no clear D. The CDR3 consists of 15 residues. Germline V gene data show CDR1 as SEHNR and CDR2 as FQNEAQ (reference sequence). Between the trimmed V and J ends, which lost 5 bases and 4 bases, there was a span of 17 bases. The CDR3: CASSQSGRPATEAFF. The DNA of the CDR3 is TGTGCCAGCAGCCAGTCCGGGAGACCAGCCACTGAAGCTTTCTTT.

The chain combines TRBV6-1 with TRBJ2-1; TRBD2 matches at 10 bases. Germline V gene data show CDR1 as MNHNS and CDR2 as SASEGT. The CDR3 sequence is 15 residues long. V was pared by 3 bases and J by 8 bases, with 7 bases of the junction left unmatched. This CDR3 is CASSESSGSNDEQFF. The CDR3 nucleotides are TGTGCCAGCAGTGAGTCTAGCGGGAGTAACGATGAGCAGTTCTTC.

With respect to this clone: A junction end diverges from the germline sequence, so it may reflect a read error. This chain joins TRBV7-7 and TRBJ2-7; D ambiguous. The V gene's germline CDR1 is SSHAT and CDR2 FNYEAQ (reference sequence). This CDR3 has 14 residues. This CDR3 reads CASSSDTYSYEQYF. CDR3 DNA: TGTGCTAGCAGCTCCGACACCTACTCCTACGAGCAGTACTTC.

This chain joins TRBV5-4 and TRBJ2-7; D is possibly TRBD2 (5 bases). The CDR3 has 13 amino acids. Germline loops: CDR1 SGHNT, CDR2 YYREEE (reference sequence). Trimming removed 4 bases at V and 0 bases at J, with 8 bases between. The chain's CDR3 is CASSGRDSYEQYF. The CDR3 region has the DNA TGTGCCAGCAGCGGCCGGGACTCCTACGAGCAGTACTTC.

This chain connects TRBV6-5 to TRBJ1-6, with 8 bases aligning to TRBD1. The V gene's germline CDR1 is MNHEY and CDR2 SVGAGI. CDR3 length equals 15 residues. The V gene end was trimmed by 6 bases and the J gene end by 4 bases; junction bases not matched to a gene: 5. This CDR3 is CASRAGGAYNSPLHF. The CDR3 DNA follows: TGTGCCAGCAGAGCAGGGGGCGCGTATAATTCACCCCTCCACTTT.

This sequence joins TRBV2 and TRBJ2-4; perhaps TRBD1 as D (5 bases). Germline values: CDR1 SNHLY, CDR2 FYNNEI. The germline V and J ends were trimmed by 6 bases and 1 base, with 7 bases remaining between them. This CDR3 contains 13 residues. CDR3 in DNA: TGTGCCAGCAGGGCAGGGGCCAAAAACATTCAGTACTTC. Its translation is CASRAGAKNIQYF.

V usage is TRBV28 and J usage is TRBJ2-7; 8 bases match TRBD1. V lost 5 bases to trimming and J lost 1 base; unmatched junction nucleotides: 7. Germline CDR1 reads MDHEN; CDR2 reads SYDVKM. This CDR3 has 15 residues. The CDR3 sequence: CASSPRDRHSYEQYF. In DNA form, the CDR3 reads TGTGCCAGCAGTCCCCGGGACAGGCATTCCTACGAGCAGTACTTC.

J is TRBJ2-4 and V is TRBV30; possible D gene TRBD1, 5 bases. The CDR3 covers 16 residues. Germline V gene sequence: CDR1 GTSNPN, CDR2 SVGIG (reference sequence). V dropped 0 bases and J dropped 6 bases, with 18 bases sitting between them. CDR3 DNA sequence: TGTGCCTGGAGTGTGGGGTGGATGGGGCGAGCAAACATTCAGTACTTC. Its protein is CAWSVGWMGRANIQYF. The complete variable domain, with remaining parts taken from reference TRBV30 and TRBJ2-4, reads SQTIHQWPATLVQPVGSPLSLECTVEGTSNPNLYWYRQAAGRGLQLLFYSVGIGQISSEVPQNLSASRPQDRQFILSSKKLLLSDSGFYLCAWSVGWMGRANIQYFGAGTRLSVL.

The genes are TRBV6-6 and TRBJ2-7; 9 nucleotides match TRBD1. Germline V gene data show CDR1 as MNHNY and CDR2 as SVGAGI (reference sequence). The CDR3 covers 13 residues. The junction had 3 bases not matched to a gene; V was cut back by 6 bases and J by 3 bases. The CDR3 is CASRGQGIYEQYF. CDR3 coding DNA: TGTGCCAGCAGGGGACAGGGAATCTACGAGCAGTACTTC.